This T cell receptor beta chain was sequenced in a study of blood T cell repertoires in COVID-19. Study-wide context: Researchers got acute and convalescent COVID-19 samples from the United States, Italy and Spain. T cells, B-cell-depleted T cells, or PBMCs provided the cDNA or gDNA that served as material.

Germline CDR1 is MNHEY and CDR2 is SVGAGI. V lost 10 bases and J lost 3; bases outside the gene matches: 14. The length of the CDR3 is 15 residues. Original processing methods: Using reference gene primer amplification, nucleated cell counts were estimated. Data came from immunoSEQ multiplex PCR; TCRdb stores just in-frame clones and leaves some out. V, J and clone size reflect that table, while D and trimming were determined from the DNA. Of 65,000 to 80,000 clones in the sample, roughly 90% were seen once. The sample holds many counts of this clone. The sequenced material came from peripheral blood. The clonotype comes from a human donor in a cohort sampled during active COVID-19. The gene calls are TRBV6-5 and TRBJ1-1; 7 bases fit TRBD1. The DNA for the CDR3 is TGTGCCACACACCGGGACAGAATTTTGTACACTGAAGCTTTCTTT. It codes for CATHRDRILYTEAFF.